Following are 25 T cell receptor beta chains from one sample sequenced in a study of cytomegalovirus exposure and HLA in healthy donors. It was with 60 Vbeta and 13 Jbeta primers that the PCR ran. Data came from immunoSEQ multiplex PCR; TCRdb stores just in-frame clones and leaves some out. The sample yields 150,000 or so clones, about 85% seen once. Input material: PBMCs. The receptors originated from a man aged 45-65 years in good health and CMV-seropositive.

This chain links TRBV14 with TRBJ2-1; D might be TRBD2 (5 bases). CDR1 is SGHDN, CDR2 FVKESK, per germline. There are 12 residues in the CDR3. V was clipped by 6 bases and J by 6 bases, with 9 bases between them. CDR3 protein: CASRGVGNEQFF. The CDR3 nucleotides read TGTGCCAGCAGGGGAGTGGGCAATGAGCAGTTCTTC. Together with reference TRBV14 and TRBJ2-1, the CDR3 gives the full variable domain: EAGVTQFPSHSVIEKGQTVTLRCDPISGHDNLYWYRRVMGKEIKFLLHFVKESKQDESGMPNNRFLAERTGGTYSTLKVQPAELEDSGVYFCASRGVGNEQFFGPGTRLTVL.

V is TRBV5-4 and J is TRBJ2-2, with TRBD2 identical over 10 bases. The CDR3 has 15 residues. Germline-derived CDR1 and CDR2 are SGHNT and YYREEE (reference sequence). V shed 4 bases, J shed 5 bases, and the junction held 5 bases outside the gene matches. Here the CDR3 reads CASSVSGRVTGELFF. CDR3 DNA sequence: TGTGCCAGCAGCGTCAGCGGGAGGGTTACCGGGGAGCTGTTTTTT.

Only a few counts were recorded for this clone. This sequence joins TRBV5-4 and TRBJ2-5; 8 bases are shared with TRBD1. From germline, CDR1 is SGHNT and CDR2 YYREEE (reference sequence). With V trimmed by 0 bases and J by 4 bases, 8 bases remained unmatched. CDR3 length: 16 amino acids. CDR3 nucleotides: TGTGCCAGCAGCTTGGCGATTACGGGACAGGCAGAGACCCAGTACTTC. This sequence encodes CASSLAITGQAETQYF.

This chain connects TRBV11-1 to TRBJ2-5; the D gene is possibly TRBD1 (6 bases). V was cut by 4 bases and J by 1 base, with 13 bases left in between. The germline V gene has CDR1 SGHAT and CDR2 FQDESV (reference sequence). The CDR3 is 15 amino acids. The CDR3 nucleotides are TGTGCCAGCAGCTCCCGCGACAGGACCCAAGAGACCCAGTACTTC. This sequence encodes CASSSRDRTQETQYF.

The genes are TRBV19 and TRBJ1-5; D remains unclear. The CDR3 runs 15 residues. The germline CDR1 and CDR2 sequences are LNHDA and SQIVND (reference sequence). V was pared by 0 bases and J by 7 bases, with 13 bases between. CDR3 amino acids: CASSIDRGSTQPQHF. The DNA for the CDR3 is TGTGCCAGTAGTATAGATCGTGGGAGTACCCAGCCCCAGCATTTT.

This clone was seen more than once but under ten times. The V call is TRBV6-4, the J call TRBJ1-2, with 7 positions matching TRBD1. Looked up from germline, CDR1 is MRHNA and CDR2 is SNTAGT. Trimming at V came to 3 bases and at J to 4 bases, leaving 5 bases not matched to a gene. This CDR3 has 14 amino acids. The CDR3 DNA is TGTGCCAGCAGTGATGGGACAGACTCCTATGGCTACACCTTC. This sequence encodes CASSDGTDSYGYTF.

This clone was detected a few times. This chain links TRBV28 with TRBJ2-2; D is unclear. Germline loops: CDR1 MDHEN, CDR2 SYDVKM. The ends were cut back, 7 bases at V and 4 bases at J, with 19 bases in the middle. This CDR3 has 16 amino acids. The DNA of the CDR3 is TGTGCCAGCACTACTCTGCACCCGTCTGGCACCGGGGAGCTGTTTTTT. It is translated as CASTTLHPSGTGELFF.

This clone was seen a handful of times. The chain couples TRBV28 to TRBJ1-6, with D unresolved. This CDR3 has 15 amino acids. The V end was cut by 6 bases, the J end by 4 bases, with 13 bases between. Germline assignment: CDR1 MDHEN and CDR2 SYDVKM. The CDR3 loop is CASRRRDTYNSPLHF. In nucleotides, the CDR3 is TGTGCCAGCAGACGGCGAGACACATATAATTCACCCCTCCACTTT.

CDR3 residues: CASSFVVSGDYGYTF. The CDR3 bases are TGTGCCAGCAGCTTCGTCGTTTCGGGAGACTATGGCTACACCTTC. V and J are TRBV5-5 and TRBJ1-2; D ambiguous. Trimming left V 2 bases short and J 3 bases short, with 14 bases between. The CDR3 is made up of 15 amino acids. Germline CDR1 and CDR2: SGHKS and YYEKEE (reference sequence).

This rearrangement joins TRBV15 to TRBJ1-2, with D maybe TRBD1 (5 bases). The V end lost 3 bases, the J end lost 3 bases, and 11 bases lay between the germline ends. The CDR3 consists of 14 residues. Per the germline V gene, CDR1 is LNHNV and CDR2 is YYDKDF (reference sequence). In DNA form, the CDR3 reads TGTGCCACCAGCAGGACGGGGGGTTACTATGGCTACACCTTC. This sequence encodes CATSRTGGYYGYTF.

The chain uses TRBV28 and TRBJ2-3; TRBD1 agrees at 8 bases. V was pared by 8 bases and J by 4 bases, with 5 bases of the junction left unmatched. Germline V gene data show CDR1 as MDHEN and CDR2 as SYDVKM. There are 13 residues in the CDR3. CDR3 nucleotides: TGTGCCAGCTTGGACAGGGAGGCAGATACGCAGTATTTT. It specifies CASLDREADTQYF.

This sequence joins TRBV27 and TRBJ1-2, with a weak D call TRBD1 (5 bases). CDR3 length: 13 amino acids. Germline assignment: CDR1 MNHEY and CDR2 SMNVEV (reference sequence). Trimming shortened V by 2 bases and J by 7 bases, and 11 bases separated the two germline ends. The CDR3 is CASSLRGGVGYTF. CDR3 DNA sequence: TGTGCCAGCAGTTTACGTGGGGGGGTTGGCTACACCTTC.

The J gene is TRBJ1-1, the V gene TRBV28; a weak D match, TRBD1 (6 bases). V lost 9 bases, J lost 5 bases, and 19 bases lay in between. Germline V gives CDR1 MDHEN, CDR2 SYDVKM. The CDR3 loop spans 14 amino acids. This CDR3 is CASEGGAPRTEAFF. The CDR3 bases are TGTGCCAGTGAGGGGGGGGCGCCGAGGACTGAAGCTTTCTTT.

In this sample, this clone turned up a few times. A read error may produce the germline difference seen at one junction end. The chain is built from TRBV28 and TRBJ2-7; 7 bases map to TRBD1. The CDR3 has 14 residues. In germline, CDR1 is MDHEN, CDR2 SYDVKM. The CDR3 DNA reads TGTGCCAGCAGTACGGACAGGACCTCCGACGAGCAGTACTTC. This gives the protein CASSTDRTSDEQYF.

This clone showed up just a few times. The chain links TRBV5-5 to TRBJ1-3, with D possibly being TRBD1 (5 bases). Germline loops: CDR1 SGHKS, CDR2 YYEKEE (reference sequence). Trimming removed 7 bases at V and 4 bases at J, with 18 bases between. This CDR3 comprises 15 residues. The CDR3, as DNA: TGTGCCAGCTCCCGATGGGGCCCCAACGGAAACACCATATATTTT. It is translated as CASSRWGPNGNTIYF.

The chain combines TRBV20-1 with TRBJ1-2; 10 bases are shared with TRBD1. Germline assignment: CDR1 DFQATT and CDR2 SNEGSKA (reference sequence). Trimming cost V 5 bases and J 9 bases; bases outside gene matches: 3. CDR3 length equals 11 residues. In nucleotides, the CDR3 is TGCAGTGCTCGGGACAGGGGAAGCTACACCTTC. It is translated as CSARDRGSYTF.

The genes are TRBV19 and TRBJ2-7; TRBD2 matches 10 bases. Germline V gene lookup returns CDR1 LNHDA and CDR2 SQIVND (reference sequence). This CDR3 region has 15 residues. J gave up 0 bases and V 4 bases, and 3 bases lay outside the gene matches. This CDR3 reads CASSTGLAASYEQYF. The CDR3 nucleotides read TGTGCCAGTAGTACAGGACTAGCGGCCTCCTACGAGCAGTACTTC.

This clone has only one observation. The CDR3 spells CASSLSGGRAYNEQFF. In DNA, the CDR3 is TGTGCCAGTAGCCTCAGTGGGGGGAGGGCCTACAATGAGCAGTTCTTC. The chain uses TRBV19 and TRBJ2-1; 7 bases map to TRBD2. This CDR3 has 16 residues. The V gene end was trimmed by 6 bases and the J gene end by 2 bases; junction bases not matched to a gene: 10. Germline V gene sequence: CDR1 LNHDA, CDR2 SQIVND (reference sequence).

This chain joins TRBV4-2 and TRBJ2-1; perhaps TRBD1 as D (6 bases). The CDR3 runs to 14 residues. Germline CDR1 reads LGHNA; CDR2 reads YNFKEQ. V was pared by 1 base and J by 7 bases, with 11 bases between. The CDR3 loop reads CASSQGQDLNEQFF. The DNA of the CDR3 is TGTGCCAGCAGCCAAGGACAGGATTTAAATGAGCAGTTCTTC.

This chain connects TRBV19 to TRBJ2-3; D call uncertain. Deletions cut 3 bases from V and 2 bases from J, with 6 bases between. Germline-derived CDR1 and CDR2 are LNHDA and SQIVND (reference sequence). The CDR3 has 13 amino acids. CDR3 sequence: CASSIRNTDTQYF. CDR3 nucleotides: TGTGCCAGTAGTATCCGTAACACAGATACGCAGTATTTT.

The DNA for the CDR3 is TGTGCCAGCAGGTTCCTCTGGGACAGGGAGGCGGGGGAGCAGTACTTC. Protein sequence: CASRFLWDREAGEQYF. The V and J genes are TRBV6-6 and TRBJ2-7; TRBD1 aligns across 9 bases. The CDR3 sequence is 16 residues long. With V trimmed by 6 bases and J by 7 bases, 16 bases remained unmatched. Germline V gene lookup returns CDR1 MNHNY and CDR2 SVGAGI (reference sequence).

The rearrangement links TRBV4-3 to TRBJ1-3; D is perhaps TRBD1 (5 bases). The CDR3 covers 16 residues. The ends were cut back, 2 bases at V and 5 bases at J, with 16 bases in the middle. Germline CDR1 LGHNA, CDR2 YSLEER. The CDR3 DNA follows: TGCGCCAGCAGCCAAACCCGGGCAGGGTCGAGAAACACCATATATTTT. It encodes CASSQTRAGSRNTIYF.

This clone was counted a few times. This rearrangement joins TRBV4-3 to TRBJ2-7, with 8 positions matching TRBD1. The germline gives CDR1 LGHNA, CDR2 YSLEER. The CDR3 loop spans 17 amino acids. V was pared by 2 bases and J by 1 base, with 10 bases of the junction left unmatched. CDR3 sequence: CASSQTGTGELSYEQYF. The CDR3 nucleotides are TGCGCCAGCAGCCAAACCGGGACAGGCGAACTTTCCTACGAGCAGTACTTC.

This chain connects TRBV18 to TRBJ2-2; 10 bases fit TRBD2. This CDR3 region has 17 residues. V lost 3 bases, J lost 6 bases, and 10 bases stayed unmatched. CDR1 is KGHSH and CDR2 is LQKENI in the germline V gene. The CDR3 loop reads CASSPQRTSGKAGELFF. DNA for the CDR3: TGTGCCAGCTCACCCCAGAGAACTAGCGGGAAGGCCGGGGAGCTGTTTTTT.

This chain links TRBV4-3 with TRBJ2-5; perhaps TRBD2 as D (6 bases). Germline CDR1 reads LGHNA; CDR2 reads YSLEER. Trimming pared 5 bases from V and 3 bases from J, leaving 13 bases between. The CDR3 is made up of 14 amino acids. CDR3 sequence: CASSKFTGEETQYF. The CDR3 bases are TGCGCCAGCAGCAAATTCACGGGGGAAGAGACCCAGTACTTC.